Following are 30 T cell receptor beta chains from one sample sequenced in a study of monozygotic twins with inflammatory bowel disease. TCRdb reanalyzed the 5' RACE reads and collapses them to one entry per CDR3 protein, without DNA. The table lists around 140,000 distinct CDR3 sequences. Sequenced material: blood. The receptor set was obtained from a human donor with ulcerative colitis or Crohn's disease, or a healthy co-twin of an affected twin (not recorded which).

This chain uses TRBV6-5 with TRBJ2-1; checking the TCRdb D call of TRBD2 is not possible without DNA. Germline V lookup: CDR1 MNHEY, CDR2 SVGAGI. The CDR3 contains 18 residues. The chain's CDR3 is CASSYFPSGRNSYNEQFF.

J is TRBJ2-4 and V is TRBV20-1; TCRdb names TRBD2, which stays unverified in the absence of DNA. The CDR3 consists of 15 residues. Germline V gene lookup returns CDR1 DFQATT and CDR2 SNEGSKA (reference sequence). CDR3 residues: CSAKEGTWGKNMQYF.

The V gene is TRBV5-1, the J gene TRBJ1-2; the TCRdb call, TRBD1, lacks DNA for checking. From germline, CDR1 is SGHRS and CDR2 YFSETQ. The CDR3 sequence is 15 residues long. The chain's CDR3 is CASSSRGDQGYGYTF.

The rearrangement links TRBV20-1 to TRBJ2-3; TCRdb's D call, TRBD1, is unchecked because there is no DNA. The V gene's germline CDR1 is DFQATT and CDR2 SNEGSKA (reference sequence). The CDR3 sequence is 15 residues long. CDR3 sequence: CSASWMGARTDTQYF.

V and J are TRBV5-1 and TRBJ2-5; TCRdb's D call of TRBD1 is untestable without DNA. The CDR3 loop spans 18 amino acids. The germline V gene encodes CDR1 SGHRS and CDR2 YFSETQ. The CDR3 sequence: CASSPGVAGTGYQETQYF.

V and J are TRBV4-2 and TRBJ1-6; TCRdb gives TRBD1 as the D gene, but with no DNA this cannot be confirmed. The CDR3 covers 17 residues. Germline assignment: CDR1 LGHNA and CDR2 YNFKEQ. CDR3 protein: CASSQVSGGDYNSPLHF.

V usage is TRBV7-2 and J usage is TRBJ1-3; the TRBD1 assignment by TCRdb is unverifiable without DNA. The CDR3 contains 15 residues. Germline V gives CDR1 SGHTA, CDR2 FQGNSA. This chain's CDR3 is CASSALGWTGNTIYF.

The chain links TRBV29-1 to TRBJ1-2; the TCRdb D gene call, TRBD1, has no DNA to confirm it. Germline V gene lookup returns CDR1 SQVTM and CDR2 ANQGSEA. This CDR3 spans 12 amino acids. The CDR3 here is CSVEDRGYGYTF.

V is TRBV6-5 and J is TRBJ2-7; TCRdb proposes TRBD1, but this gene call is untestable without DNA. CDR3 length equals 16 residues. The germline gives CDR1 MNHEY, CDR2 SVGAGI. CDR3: CASSSLKSPVSYEQYF.

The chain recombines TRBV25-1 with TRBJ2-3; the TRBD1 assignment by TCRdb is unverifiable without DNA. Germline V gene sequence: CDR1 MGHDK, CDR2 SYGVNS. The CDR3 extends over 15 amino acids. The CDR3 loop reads CASQQGGRGTDTQYF.

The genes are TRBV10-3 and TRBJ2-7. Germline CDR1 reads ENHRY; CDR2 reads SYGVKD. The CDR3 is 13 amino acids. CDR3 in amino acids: CAIRAISSYEQYF.

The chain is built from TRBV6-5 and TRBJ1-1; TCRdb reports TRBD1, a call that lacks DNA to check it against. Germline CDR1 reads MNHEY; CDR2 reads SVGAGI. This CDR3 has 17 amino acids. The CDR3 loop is CASSFWGRSRENTEAFF.

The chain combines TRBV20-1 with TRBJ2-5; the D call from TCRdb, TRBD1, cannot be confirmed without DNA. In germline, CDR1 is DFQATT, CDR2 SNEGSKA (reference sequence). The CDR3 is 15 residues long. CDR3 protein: CSAATDRVPQETQYF.

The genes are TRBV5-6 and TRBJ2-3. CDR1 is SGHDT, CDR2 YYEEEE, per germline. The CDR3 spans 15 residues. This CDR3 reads CASSGLGVSTDTQYF.

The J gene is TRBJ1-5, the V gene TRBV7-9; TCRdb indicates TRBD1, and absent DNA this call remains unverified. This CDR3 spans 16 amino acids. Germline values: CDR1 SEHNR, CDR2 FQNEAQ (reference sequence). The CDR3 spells CASSLGTGTPNQPQHF.

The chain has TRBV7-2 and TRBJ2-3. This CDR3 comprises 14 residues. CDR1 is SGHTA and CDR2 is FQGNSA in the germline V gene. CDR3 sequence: CASSPSIRTDTQYF.

The CDR3 here is CASSLDQRGYGYTF. The chain joins TRBV7-2 to TRBJ1-2. Germline lookup yields CDR1 SGHTA and CDR2 FQGNSA. The CDR3 has 14 amino acids.

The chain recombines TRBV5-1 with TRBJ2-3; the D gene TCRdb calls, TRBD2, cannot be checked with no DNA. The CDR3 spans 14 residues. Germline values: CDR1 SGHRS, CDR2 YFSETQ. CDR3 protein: CASSLQGPADTQYF.

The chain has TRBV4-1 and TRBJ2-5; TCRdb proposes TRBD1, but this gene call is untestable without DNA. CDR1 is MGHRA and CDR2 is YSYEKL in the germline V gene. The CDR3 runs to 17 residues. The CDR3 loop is CASSPPRGTGGHETQYF.

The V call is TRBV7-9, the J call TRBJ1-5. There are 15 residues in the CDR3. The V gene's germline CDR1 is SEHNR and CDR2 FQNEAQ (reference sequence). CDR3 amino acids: CASSLGGYSNQPQHF. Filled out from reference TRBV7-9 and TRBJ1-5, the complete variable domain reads DTGVSQNPRHKITKRGQNVTFRCDPISEHNRLYWYRQTLGQGPEFLTYFQNEAQLEKSRLLSDRFSAERPKGSFSTLEIQRTEQGDSAMYLCASSLGGYSNQPQHFGDGTRLSIL.

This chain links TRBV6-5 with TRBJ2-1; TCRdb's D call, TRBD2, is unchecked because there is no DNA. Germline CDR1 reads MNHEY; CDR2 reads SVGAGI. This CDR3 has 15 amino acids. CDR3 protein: CASSYFGGVYNEQFF.

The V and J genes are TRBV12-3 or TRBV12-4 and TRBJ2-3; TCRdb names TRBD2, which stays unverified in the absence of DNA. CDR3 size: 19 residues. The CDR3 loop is CASKTLGVAGGHGTDTQYF.

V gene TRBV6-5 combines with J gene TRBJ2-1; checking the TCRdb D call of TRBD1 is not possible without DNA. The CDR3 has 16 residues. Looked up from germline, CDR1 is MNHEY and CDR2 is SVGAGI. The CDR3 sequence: CASSLYGGRGVNEQFF.

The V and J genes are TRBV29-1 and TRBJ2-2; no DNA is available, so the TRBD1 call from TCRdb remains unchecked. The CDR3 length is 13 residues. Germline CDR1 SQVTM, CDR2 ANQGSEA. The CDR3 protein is CSASGQGTGELFF.

CDR3 sequence reads: CASSLDIQNTGELFF. V usage is TRBV5-6 and J usage is TRBJ2-2. The germline CDR1 and CDR2 sequences are SGHDT and YYEEEE. This CDR3 has 15 amino acids.

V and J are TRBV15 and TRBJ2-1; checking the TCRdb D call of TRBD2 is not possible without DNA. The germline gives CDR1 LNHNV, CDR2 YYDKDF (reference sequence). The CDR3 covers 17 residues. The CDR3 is CATSRDPGLAAYNEQFF.

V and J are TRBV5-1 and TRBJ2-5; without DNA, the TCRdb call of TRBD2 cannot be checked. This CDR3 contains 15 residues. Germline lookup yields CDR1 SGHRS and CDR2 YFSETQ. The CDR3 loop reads CASSLGASGEETQYF.

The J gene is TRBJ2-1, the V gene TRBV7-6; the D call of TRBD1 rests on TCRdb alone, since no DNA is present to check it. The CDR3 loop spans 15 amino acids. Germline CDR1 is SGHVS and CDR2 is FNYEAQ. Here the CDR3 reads CASKSDRAVYNEQFF.

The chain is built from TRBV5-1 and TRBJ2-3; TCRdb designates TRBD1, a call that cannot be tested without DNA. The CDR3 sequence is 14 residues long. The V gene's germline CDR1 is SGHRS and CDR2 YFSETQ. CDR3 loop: CASSGGQITDTQYF.

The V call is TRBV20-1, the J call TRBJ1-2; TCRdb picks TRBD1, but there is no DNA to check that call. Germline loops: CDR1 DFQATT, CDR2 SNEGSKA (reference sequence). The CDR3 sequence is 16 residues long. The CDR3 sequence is CSARPKGTGSSYGYTF.